Presented here are 11 T cell receptor beta chains from one specimen sequenced in a study of blood T cells in healthy people across ages. The use of a sample-barcoded 5' primer and a J-beta primer mix characterized a second PCR of about 7 to 12 cycles. TCRdb re-derived calls from the 5' RACE reads in MiXCR, one entry per CDR3 protein. The data show roughly 2 million distinct CDR3 sequences, roughly 50% seen once. Material: blood. Receptors originate from a middle-aged woman in good health.

The sample holds one count of this clonotype. The V and J genes are TRBV5-6 and TRBJ1-5; D uncertain. The germline V gene encodes CDR1 SGHDT and CDR2 YYEEEE. With 2 bases removed from V and 6 bases from J, the gap between germline ends came to 12 bases. CDR3 length: 14 residues. The CDR3 region is CASSFGRSRQPQHF. The CDR3 DNA sequence: TGTGCCAGCAGCTTTGGACGGTCGCGTCAGCCCCAGCATTTT.

This chain connects TRBV7-2 to TRBJ2-1; tentative D call: TRBD2 (6 bases). V shed 2 bases and J shed 2 bases, with 13 bases lying between them. Germline V lookup: CDR1 SGHTA, CDR2 FQGNSA. This CDR3 spans 16 amino acids. The CDR3 loop reads CASSLSATSPYNEQFF. In DNA form, the CDR3 reads TGTGCCAGCAGCTTAAGTGCTACTAGCCCCTACAATGAGCAGTTCTTC.

This clonotype was seen only a few times. V gene TRBV12-3 or TRBV12-4 combines with J gene TRBJ2-5; 9 nucleotides align to TRBD1. Near its end, the DNA agrees better with TRBJ2-7, so the J call may be wrong. CDR3 length: 14 residues. The CDR3 nucleotides read TGTGCCAGCAGTTTCGGGACAGGGATTAACGAGCAGTACTTC. It codes for CASSFGTGINEQYF.

This clonotype appeared a single time. CDR3 loop: CASSYPGTAFATDTQYF. CDR3 in DNA: TGTGCCAGCAGTTACCCGGGGACAGCGTTCGCCACAGATACGCAGTATTTT. The genes are TRBV6-7 and TRBJ2-3; 7 bases line up with TRBD1. TRBV6-7 is marked as an open reading frame, function uncertain. CDR3 length: 17 amino acids. Unmatched junction bases numbered 10, after V lost 2 bases and J lost 2 bases.

A few counts support this clonotype. The chain combines TRBV20-1 with TRBJ1-6; D is ambiguous. Trimming left V 0 bases short and J 4 bases short, with 13 bases between. The length of the CDR3 is 16 residues. Germline-derived CDR1 and CDR2 are DFQATT and SNEGSKA (reference sequence). CDR3 protein: CSAREALAVYNSPLHF. The CDR3 DNA sequence: TGCAGTGCTAGAGAAGCGTTGGCAGTTTATAATTCACCCCTCCACTTT.

The genes are TRBV6-5 and TRBJ2-7, with 7 bases aligning to TRBD1. The V and J ends lost 7 bases and 3 bases, in that order; junction bases with no gene match: 12. CDR1 and CDR2 (germline): MNHEY, SVGAGI. The CDR3 is 15 residues long. In DNA, the CDR3 is TGTGCCAGCATTACACAGGGGCGAAGAGGCTACGAGCAGTACTTC. Its translation: CASITQGRRGYEQYF.

This clonotype occurred a few times. V usage is TRBV28 and J usage is TRBJ2-7; tentatively, D is TRBD1 (5 bases). Germline-derived CDR1 and CDR2 are MDHEN and SYDVKM. V was shortened by 10 bases and J by 2 bases, with 12 bases between the two germline ends. The CDR3 extends over 12 amino acids. CDR3 amino acids: CATRQSTYEQYF. The CDR3 DNA reads as TGTGCCACTCGACAGTCAACCTACGAGCAGTACTTC.

The rearrangement links TRBV28 to TRBJ1-4; D remains unclear. Germline-derived CDR1 and CDR2 are MDHEN and SYDVKM. Trimming took 6 bases from V and 6 from J, leaving 8 bases between them. The CDR3 totals 12 residues. The CDR3, as DNA: TGTGCCAGCAGGGAGAGAGATGAAAAACTGTTTTTT. Protein sequence: CASRERDEKLFF.

The V and J genes are TRBV7-2 and TRBJ2-3; tentatively, D is TRBD2 (6 bases). Germline assignment: CDR1 SGHTA and CDR2 FQGNSA. CDR3 size: 14 residues. Trimming left V 5 bases short and J 4 bases short, with 13 bases between. Here the CDR3 reads CASSLTVAADTQYF. The CDR3 region has the DNA TGTGCCAGCAGCCTCACAGTAGCGGCAGATACGCAGTATTTT.

This sequence joins TRBV18 and TRBJ2-4; 9 nucleotides line up with TRBD2. From germline, CDR1 is KGHSH and CDR2 LQKENI. The V and J ends lost 3 bases and 1 base, in that order; junction bases with no gene match: 7. The length of the CDR3 is 17 residues. The CDR3 loop is CASSPRLAGAAKNIQYF. The CDR3 DNA is TGTGCCAGCTCACCGAGGTTAGCGGGGGCGGCCAAAAACATTCAGTACTTC.

V gene TRBV5-5 combines with J gene TRBJ2-1, with 9 bases matching TRBD1. This CDR3 contains 17 residues. Germline CDR1 SGHKS, CDR2 YYEKEE (reference sequence). V lost 4 bases to trimming and J lost 2 bases; unmatched junction nucleotides: 10. CDR3 loop: CASSQTKTGGAYNEQFF. The CDR3 DNA follows: TGTGCCAGCAGCCAGACTAAAACAGGGGGCGCCTACAATGAGCAGTTCTTC. The variable domain in full, completed from reference TRBV5-5 and TRBJ2-1, reads DAGVTQSPTHLIKTRGQQVTLRCSPISGHKSVSWYQQVLGQGPQFIFQYYEKEERGRGNFPDRFSARQFPNYSSELNVNALLLGDSALYLCASSQTKTGGAYNEQFFGPGTRLTVL.